This TCR beta chain was identified in a study of CD8 T cells in ankylosing spondylitis. Overall study findings and caveats: There were earlier reports of some motif variants in reactive arthritis synovial fluid and blood. Roughly eight highly homologous variants made up a TCR beta motif that seemed to typify ankylosing spondylitis blood.

TCRdb re-called the 5' RACE reads through MiXCR, storing one row per CDR3 protein. The table includes about 440,000 distinct CDR3 sequences, 17% detected once. This CDR3 region has 17 residues. The junction had 5 bases not matched to a gene; V was cut back by 2 bases and J by 1 base. Germline lookup yields CDR1 MDHEN and CDR2 SYDVKM. Comment on this clonotype: What it recognizes is unknown.

The chain uses TRBV28 and TRBJ2-6; 7 bases align to TRBD2. The sample comprised blood, either unsorted or a sorted T cell fraction (not recorded which). The clonotype originates from a male donor with ankylosing spondylitis. This chain's CDR3 is CASSLGGSLSGANVLTF. The CDR3 region has the DNA TGTGCCAGCAGTTTAGGCGGGAGCCTGTCTGGGGCCAACGTCCTGACTTTC.